The present T cell receptor beta chain was sequenced within a study of shared clonotypes between healthy human individuals. CD45RO-negative, CCR7-positively selected cells formed the naive CD8 fraction, excluding terminally differentiated effector memory CD45RA+ cells. The donor population consisted of healthy HIV-negative adults with no recent acute infections or vaccinations. The CDR3 runs to 15 residues. Per germline, CDR1 MNHEY and CDR2 SVGAGI. Trimming stripped 2 bases from V and 0 bases from J, with 10 bases between. The assay ran at deep level. Original processing methods: ImmunoSEQ output held junction-only sequences without quality scores, so filtering differed. Clones were sequenced by immunoSEQ multiplex PCR, and TCRdb holds only the in-frame ones, with some missing. The DNA was the basis for D and trimming; V, J and clone size are from that table. Of about 1,800,000 clones in the sample, 85% to 95% were seen once.

Material: naive CD8+ T cells sorted from blood. This TCR came from a man aged 18 to 29 in good health. The V call is TRBV6-5, the J call TRBJ1-2; D remains unclear. The CDR3 DNA sequence: TGTGCCAGCAGTTACAGGGCCACCTCTAACTATGGCTACACCTTC. Residues: CASSYRATSNYGYTF.